The 3 T cell receptor beta chains reported below all come from one sample, sequenced in a study of long-term antiretroviral therapy in people with HIV. This was the immunoSEQ v3.0 assay at survey level. Method: immunoSEQ multiplex PCR; TCRdb's copy keeps in-frame clones and lacks some. The table has under 45,000 clones, over 80% seen once; the top ten hold under 6.5%. Sequenced material: unsorted PBMCs, taken 1 year after starting antiretroviral therapy. The receptor set was obtained from a man aged 18 to 29 with HIV.

V usage is TRBV2 and J usage is TRBJ1-5; D call uncertain. CDR3 length equals 15 residues. Trimming took off 0 bases at V and 1 base at J, with 7 bases between the two ends. Per germline, CDR1 SNHLY and CDR2 FYNNEI. The CDR3 loop is CASSEASQSNQPQHF. CDR3 in DNA: TGTGCCAGCAGTGAAGCTTCACAGAGCAATCAGCCCCAGCATTTT.

V gene TRBV9 combines with J gene TRBJ2-7; D gene uncertain. The V and J ends lost 0 bases and 5 bases respectively, with 15 bases between them. Germline values: CDR1 SGDLS, CDR2 YYNGEE. This CDR3 has 15 amino acids. The CDR3 loop is CASSVGDRLGHEQYF. The CDR3 bases are TGTGCCAGCAGCGTAGGCGACCGGTTAGGCCACGAGCAGTACTTC.

The chain couples TRBV9 to TRBJ2-7; D may be TRBD2 (6 bases). The CDR3 consists of 15 residues. Germline CDR1 and CDR2: SGDLS and YYNGEE. Between the trimmed V and J ends, which lost 0 bases and 1 base, there was a span of 11 bases. In nucleotides, the CDR3 is TGTGCCAGCAGCGTAGAACCAGGGAGGTCCTACGAGCAGTACTTC. This codes for CASSVEPGRSYEQYF.